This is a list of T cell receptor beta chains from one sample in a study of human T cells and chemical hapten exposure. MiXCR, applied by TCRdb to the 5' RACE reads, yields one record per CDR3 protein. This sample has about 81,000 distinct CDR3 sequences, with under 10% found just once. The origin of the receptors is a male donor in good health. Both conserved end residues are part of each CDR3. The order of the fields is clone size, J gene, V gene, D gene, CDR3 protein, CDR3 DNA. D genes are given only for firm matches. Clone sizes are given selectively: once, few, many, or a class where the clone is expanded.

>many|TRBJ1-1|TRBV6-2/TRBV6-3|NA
CASSRNRQGFEAFF
TGTGCCAGCAGTCGCAACCGGCAGGGCTTTGAAGCTTTCTTT
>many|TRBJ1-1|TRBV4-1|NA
CASSQDLVSYTEAFF
TGCGCCAGCAGCCAAGATCTGGTCTCCTACACTGAAGCTTTCTTT
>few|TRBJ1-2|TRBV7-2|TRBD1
CASSLTGAGNGYTF
TGTGCCAGCAGCTTGACAGGGGCGGGTAACGGCTACACCTTC
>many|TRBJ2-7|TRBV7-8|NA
CASSLIRGISEQYF
TGTGCCAGCAGCTTAATACGGGGGATCAGCGAGCAGTACTTC
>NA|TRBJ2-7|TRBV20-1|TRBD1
CSARASRQGITYEQYF
TGCAGTGCTAGAGCCTCTCGACAGGGGATAACCTACGAGCAGTACTTC
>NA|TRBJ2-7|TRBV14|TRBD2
CASSGSSGHSYEQYF
TGTGCCAGCAGCGGATCTAGCGGACACTCCTACGAGCAGTACTTC
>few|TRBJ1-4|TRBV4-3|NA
CASRVVNNEKLFF
TGCGCCAGCAGGGTCGTCAATAATGAAAAACTGTTTTTT
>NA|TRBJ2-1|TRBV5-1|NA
CASSLGTVSSYNEQFF
TGCGCCAGCAGCTTGGGGACAGTGAGCTCCTACAATGAGCAGTTCTTC
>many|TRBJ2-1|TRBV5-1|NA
CASSLRAGANEQFF
TGCGCCAGCAGCTTGCGCGCGGGGGCTAATGAGCAGTTCTTC
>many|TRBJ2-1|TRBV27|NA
CASSLSPSSVMYNEQFF
TGTGCCAGCAGTTTATCCCCTAGCTCGGTTATGTACAATGAGCAGTTCTTC
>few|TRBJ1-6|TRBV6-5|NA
CASSPNDREPLHF
TGTGCCAGCAGTCCGAACGACAGAGAGCCCCTCCACTTT
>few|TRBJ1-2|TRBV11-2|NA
CASSLIGGRGSNGYTF
TGTGCCAGCAGCTTAATTGGTGGCAGGGGCTCGAATGGCTACACCTTC
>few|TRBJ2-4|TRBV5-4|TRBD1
CASSLATGGKNIQYF
TGTGCCAGCAGCTTGGCCACAGGGGGCAAAAACATTCAGTACTTC
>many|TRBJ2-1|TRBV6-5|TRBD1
CASSPGQGSPEQFF
TGTGCCAGCAGCCCGGGACAGGGCTCCCCTGAGCAGTTCTTC
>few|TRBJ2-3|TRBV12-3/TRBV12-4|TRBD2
CASRLSSGGAANTQYF
TGTGCCAGCAGACTTTCTAGCGGGGGGGCCGCGAATACGCAGTATTTT
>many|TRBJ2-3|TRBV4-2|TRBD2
CASSQDAGLALDTQYF
TGTGCCAGCAGCCAAGATGCTGGACTAGCGTTAGATACGCAGTATTTT
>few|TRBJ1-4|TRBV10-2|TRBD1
CASRVGTATNEKLFF
TGCGCCAGCAGAGTAGGGACAGCAACTAATGAAAAACTGTTTTTT
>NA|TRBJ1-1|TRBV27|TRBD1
CASSLTYRGGTEAFF
TGTGCCAGCAGTTTAACTTACAGGGGAGGCACTGAAGCTTTCTTT
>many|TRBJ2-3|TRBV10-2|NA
CASREGDTQYF
TGCGCCAGCAGGGAAGGGGATACGCAGTATTTT
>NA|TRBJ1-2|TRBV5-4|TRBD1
CASSLSSSGGRGYTF
TGTGCCAGCAGCTTGTCGTCGTCAGGGGGCCGGGGCTACACCTTC
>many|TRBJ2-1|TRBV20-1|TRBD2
CSATDPGLAGDPYNEQFF
TGCAGTGCAACGGATCCGGGACTAGCGGGAGATCCATACAATGAGCAGTTCTTC
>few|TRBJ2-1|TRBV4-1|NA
CASSQLLNNEQFF
TGCGCCAGCAGCCAGCTTCTTAACAATGAGCAGTTCTTC
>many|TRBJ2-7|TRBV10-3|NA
CAISESKGGYEQYF
TGTGCCATCAGTGAGAGTAAGGGGGGCTACGAGCAGTACTTC
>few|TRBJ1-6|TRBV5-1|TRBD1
CASSVDRGGSPLHF
TGCGCCAGCAGCGTGGACAGGGGAGGCTCACCCCTCCACTTT
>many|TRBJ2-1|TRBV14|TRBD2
CASSFWTSENEQFF
TGTGCCAGCAGCTTCTGGACTAGCGAGAATGAGCAGTTCTTC
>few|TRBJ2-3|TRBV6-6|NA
CASSYERAADTQYF
TGTGCCAGCAGTTACGAGCGGGCCGCAGATACGCAGTATTTT
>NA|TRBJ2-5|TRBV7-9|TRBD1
CVSSWDREGQETQYF
TGTGTCAGCAGCTGGGACAGGGAAGGGCAAGAGACCCAGTACTTC
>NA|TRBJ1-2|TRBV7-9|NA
CASSLGGRYGYTF
TGTGCCAGCAGCTTAGGAGGACGCTATGGCTACACCTTC
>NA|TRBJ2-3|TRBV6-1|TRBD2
CASSTLAGSTDTQYF
TGTGCCAGCAGTACGCTAGCGGGAAGCACAGATACGCAGTATTTT
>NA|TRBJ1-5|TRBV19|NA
CASKSTGRDQPQHF
TGTGCCAGTAAATCGACGGGGAGAGATCAGCCCCAGCATTTT
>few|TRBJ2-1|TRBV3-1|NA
CASSRIAAARQFF
TGTGCCAGCAGCCGGATAGCAGCGGCGCGCCAGTTCTTC
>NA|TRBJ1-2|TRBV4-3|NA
CASSQVWGDNYGYTF
TGCGCCAGCAGCCAAGTGTGGGGGGACAACTATGGCTACACCTTC
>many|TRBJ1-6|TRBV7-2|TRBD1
CASSYGQGHSPLHF
TGTGCCAGCAGCTACGGACAGGGGCATTCACCCCTCCACTTT
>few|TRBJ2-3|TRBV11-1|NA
CASSSATGFTDTQYF
TGTGCCAGCAGCTCGGCAACAGGGTTCACAGATACGCAGTATTTT
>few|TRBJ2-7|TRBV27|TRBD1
CASSLTGGSTYEQYF
TGTGCCAGCAGTTTGACAGGGGGGTCAACCTACGAGCAGTACTTC
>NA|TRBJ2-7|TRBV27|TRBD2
CASSLGRLAGAYEQYF
TGTGCCAGCAGTTTAGGTAGACTAGCGGGGGCCTACGAGCAGTACTTC
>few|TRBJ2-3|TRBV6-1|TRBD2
CASSEVGLAGVDTQYF
TGTGCCAGCAGTGAAGTGGGACTAGCGGGAGTGGATACGCAGTATTTT
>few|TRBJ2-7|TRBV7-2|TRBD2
CASSLAAGGPRYEQYF
TGTGCCAGCAGCTTAGCTGCGGGAGGGCCTCGTTACGAGCAGTACTTC
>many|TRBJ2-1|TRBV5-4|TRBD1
CASSSRDRGLNEQFF
TGTGCCAGCAGCAGCCGGGACAGGGGACTAAATGAGCAGTTCTTC
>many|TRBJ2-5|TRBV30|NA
CAWSHGQETQYF
TGTGCCTGGAGTCACGGACAAGAGACCCAGTACTTC
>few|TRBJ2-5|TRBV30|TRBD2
CAWNLAGNQETQYF
TGTGCCTGGAACCTAGCGGGAAACCAAGAGACCCAGTACTTC